The entry below gives a single TCR beta chain sequence along with its context. What it binds is unknown. The junction shows a germline mismatch at one end, possibly a read error. A constant-region primer primed TCR beta cDNA synthesis from about 550 ng of total RNA. Employing slightly modified ARM-PCR, three nested multiplex PCR rounds were run, and these gave rise to the TCR beta libraries. TRBV1-TRBV30 forward primers and a C-beta reverse primer were used in the first two PCR rounds, which each ran for about 9 cycles. TCRdb re-called the multiplex PCR reads through MiXCR, storing one row per CDR3 protein. The repertoire holds some 180,000 distinct CDR3 sequences, with 60% as singletons. They got blood RNA out of unsorted whole blood and also pulled out germline DNA. Chronic HBV infection was present in the patients, who were treatment-naive. The CDR3 is 14 residues long. The germline CDR1 and CDR2 sequences are GTSNPN and SVGIG (reference sequence).

The source of the sample is a study of tumor-infiltrating lymphocytes in primary liver carcinoma. Study-wide background: Stage T1-T3 N0M0 tumors spanned roughly 4.2 to 11 cm.

Study results and caveats: When set against blood, tumors had a significantly higher top-250-clone fraction (p = 0.039). Unsorted bulk samples meant CD4+ and CD8+ repertoires went uncompared.

The V gene is TRBV30, the J gene TRBJ2-7; 9 positions agree with TRBD1. Sequencing input: peripheral blood. The source of this sequence is a man aged 35 to 55 with primary liver carcinoma and hepatitis B virus infection. This CDR3 is CAWSIWDRAYVQYF. CDR3 nucleotides: TGTGCCTGGAGTATTTGGGACAGGGCCTACGTGCAGTACTTC.